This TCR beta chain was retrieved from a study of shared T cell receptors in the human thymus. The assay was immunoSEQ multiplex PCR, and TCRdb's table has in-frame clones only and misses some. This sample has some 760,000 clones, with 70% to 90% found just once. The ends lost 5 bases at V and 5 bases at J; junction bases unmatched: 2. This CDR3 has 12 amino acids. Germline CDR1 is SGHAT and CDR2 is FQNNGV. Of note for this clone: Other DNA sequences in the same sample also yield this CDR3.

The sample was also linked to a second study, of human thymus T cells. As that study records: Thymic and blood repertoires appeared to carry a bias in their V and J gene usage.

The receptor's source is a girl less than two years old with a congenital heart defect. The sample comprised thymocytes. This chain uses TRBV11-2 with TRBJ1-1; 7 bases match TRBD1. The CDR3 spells CASSPGGTEAFF. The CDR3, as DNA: TGTGCCAGCAGCCCAGGGGGAACTGAAGCTTTCTTT.